This is a list of T cell receptor beta chains from one sample in a study of post-analysis software for immune sequencing data. TCRdb used MiXCR to reprocess the PCR reads, holding one entry per CDR3 protein. Of approximately 630,000 distinct CDR3 sequences in the sample, approximately 60% are singletons; the top ten hold about 10%. Sequencing was performed on blood. These receptors all stem from a girl aged 2-10 years with multiple sclerosis. CDR3s include the opening cysteine and the closing phenylalanine or tryptophan. The D gene is left open where the match is weak. The listing skips clone size in some rows; elsewhere it reads once, few, many or a size class.

clone size: -
D gene: -
J gene: TRBJ1-2
V gene: TRBV12-3/TRBV12-4
CDR3 protein: CASSRGGVYGYTF
CDR3 DNA: TGTGCCAGCAGCCGTGGTGGGGTCTATGGCTACACCTTC

clone size: once
D gene: -
J gene: TRBJ2-3
V gene: TRBV30
CDR3 protein: CAWSVGGGADTQYF
CDR3 DNA: TGTGCCTGGAGTGTTGGTGGGGGGGCCGATACGCAGTATTTT

clone size: -
D gene: TRBD1
J gene: TRBJ1-1
V gene: TRBV6-1
CDR3 protein: CASSDDPLTGYGWDTEAFF
CDR3 DNA: TGTGCCAGCAGCGACGACCCCTTGACAGGGTATGGCTGGGACACTGAAGCTTTCTTT

clone size: -
D gene: TRBD2
J gene: TRBJ2-5
V gene: TRBV15
CDR3 protein: CATSTRLAGGQETQYF
CDR3 DNA: TGTGCCACCAGCACCAGACTAGCGGGAGGTCAAGAGACCCAGTACTTC

clone size: -
D gene: -
J gene: TRBJ1-6
V gene: TRBV6-6
CDR3 protein: CASTQRLGHSPLHF
CDR3 DNA: TGTGCCAGCACCCAGCGGTTGGGCCATTCACCCCTCCACTTT

clone size: -
D gene: -
J gene: TRBJ1-2
V gene: TRBV2
CDR3 protein: CASNPGQRNYGYTF
CDR3 DNA: TGTGCCAGCAATCCAGGACAGAGGAACTATGGCTACACCTTC

clone size: -
D gene: -
J gene: TRBJ1-2
V gene: TRBV20-1
CDR3 protein: CSGQGGIYGYTF
CDR3 DNA: TGCAGTGGGCAGGGAGGAATTTATGGCTACACCTTC

clone size: -
D gene: -
J gene: TRBJ2-1
V gene: TRBV15
CDR3 protein: CATSRDQYNEQFF
CDR3 DNA: TGTGCCACCAGCAGAGACCAATACAATGAGCAGTTCTTC

clone size: -
D gene: -
J gene: TRBJ2-3
V gene: TRBV29-1
CDR3 protein: CSVAQRSSTDTQYF
CDR3 DNA: TGCAGCGTAGCACAGCGATCTAGCACAGATACGCAGTATTTT

clone size: -
D gene: TRBD1
J gene: TRBJ2-3
V gene: TRBV3-1
CDR3 protein: CASSPTGGMTDTQYF
CDR3 DNA: TGTGCCAGCAGCCCAACAGGGGGGATGACAGATACGCAGTATTTT